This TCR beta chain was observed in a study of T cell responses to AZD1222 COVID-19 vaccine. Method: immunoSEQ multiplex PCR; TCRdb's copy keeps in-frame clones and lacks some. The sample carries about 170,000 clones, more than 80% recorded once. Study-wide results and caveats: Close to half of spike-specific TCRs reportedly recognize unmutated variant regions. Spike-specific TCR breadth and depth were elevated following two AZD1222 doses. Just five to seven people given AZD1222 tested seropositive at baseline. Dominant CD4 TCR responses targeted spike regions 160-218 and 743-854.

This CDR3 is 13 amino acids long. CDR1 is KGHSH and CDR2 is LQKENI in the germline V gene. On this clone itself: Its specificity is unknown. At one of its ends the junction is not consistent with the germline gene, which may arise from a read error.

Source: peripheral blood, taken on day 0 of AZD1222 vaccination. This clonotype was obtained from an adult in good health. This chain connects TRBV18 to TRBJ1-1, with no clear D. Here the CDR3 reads CASSSSENAEAFF. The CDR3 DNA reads TGTGCCAGCTCATCGTCAGAGAACGCTGAAGCTTTCTTT.